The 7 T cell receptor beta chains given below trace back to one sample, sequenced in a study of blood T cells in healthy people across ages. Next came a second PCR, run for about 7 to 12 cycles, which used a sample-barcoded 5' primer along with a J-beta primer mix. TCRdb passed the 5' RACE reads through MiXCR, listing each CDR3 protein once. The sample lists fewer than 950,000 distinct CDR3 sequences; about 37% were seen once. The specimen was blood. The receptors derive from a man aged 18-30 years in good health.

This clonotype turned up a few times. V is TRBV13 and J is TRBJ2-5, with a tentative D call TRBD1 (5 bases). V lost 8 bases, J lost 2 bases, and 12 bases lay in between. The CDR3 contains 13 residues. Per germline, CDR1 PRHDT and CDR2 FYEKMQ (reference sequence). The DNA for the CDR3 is TGTGCCAGCCGTGGGGCCCCGCAAGAGACCCAGTACTTC. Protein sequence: CASRGAPQETQYF.

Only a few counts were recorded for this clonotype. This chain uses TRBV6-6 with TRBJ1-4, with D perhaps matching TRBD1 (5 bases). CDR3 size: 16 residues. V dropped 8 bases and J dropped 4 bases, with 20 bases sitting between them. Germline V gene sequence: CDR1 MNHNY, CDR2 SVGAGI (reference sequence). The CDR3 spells CASGARQSMGNEKLFF. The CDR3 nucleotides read TGTGCCAGCGGGGCCAGACAGTCCATGGGTAATGAAAAACTGTTTTTT.

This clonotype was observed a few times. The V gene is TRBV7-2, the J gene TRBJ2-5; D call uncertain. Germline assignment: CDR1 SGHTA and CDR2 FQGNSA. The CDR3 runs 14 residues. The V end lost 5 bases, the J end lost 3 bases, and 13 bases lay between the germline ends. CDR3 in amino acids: CASSPDPDKETQYF. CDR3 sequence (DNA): TGTGCCAGCAGCCCGGACCCCGACAAAGAGACCCAGTACTTC.

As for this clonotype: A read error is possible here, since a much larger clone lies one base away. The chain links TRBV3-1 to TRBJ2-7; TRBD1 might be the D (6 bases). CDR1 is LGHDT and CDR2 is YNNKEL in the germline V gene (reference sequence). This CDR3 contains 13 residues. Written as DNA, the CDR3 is TGTGCCCGCAGTCCAGGGGTCTCCTACGAGCAGTACTTC. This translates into CARSPGVSYEQYF.

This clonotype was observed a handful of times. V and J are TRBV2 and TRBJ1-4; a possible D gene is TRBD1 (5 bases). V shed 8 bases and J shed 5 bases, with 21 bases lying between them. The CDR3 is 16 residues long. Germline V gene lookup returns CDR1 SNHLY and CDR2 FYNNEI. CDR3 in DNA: TGTGCCAGCGGGGGACCACCAGGGAAGGGGAATGAAAAACTGTTTTTT. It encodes CASGGPPGKGNEKLFF.

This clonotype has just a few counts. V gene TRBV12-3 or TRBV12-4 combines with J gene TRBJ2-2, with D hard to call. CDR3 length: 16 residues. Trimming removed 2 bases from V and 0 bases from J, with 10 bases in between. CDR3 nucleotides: TGTGCCAGCAGTTTAAGGCCCGTCTCGAACACCGGGGAGCTGTTTTTT. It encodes CASSLRPVSNTGELFF.

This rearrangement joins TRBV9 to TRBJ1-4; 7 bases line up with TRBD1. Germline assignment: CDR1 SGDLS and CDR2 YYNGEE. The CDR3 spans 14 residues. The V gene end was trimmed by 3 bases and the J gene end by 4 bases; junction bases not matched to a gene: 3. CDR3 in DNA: TGTGCCAGCAGCGAGACAGGGATTAATGAAAAACTGTTTTTT. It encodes CASSETGINEKLFF.